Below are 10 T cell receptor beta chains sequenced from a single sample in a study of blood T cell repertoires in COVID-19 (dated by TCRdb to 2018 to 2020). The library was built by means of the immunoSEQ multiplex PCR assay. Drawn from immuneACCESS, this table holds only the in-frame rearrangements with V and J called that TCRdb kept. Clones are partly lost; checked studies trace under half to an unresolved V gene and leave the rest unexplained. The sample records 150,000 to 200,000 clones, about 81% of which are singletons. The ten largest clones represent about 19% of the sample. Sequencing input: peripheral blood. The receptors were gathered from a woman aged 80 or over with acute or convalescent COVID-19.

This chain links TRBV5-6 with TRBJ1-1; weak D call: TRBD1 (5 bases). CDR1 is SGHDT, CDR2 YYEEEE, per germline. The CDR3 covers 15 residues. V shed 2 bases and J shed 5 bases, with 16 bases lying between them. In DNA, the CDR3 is TGTGCCAGCAGCTTTCCGGGAGCGGGGCGGACTGAAGCTTTCTTT. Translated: CASSFPGAGRTEAFF. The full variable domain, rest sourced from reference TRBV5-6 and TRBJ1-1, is DAGVTQSPTHLIKTRGQQVTLRCSPKSGHDTVSWYQQALGQGPQFIFQYYEEEERQRGNFPDRFSGHQFPNYSSELNVNALLLGDSALYLCASSFPGAGRTEAFFGQGTRLTVV.

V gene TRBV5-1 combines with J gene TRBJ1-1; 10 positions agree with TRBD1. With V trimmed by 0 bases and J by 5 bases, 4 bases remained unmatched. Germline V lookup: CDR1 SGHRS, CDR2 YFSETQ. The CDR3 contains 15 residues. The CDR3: CASSLVGTGVTEAFF. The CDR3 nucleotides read TGCGCCAGCAGCTTGGTCGGGACAGGGGTTACTGAAGCTTTCTTT.

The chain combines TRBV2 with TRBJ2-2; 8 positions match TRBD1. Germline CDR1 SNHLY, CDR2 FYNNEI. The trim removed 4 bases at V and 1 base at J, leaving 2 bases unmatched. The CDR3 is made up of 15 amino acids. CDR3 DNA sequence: TGTGCCAGCAGTGTACAGGGGGTGAACACCGGGGAGCTGTTTTTT. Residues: CASSVQGVNTGELFF.

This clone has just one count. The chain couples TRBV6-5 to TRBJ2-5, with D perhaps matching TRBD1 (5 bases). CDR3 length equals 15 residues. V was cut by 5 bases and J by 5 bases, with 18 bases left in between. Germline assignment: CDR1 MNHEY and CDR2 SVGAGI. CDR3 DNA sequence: TGTGCCAGCAGTAACGGACATCGGCAGAGGGAGACCCAGTACTTC. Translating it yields CASSNGHRQRETQYF.

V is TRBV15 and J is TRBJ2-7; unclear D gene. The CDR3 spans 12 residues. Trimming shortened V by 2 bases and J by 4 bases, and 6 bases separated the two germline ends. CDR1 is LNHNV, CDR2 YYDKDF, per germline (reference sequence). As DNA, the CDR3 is TGTGCCACCAGCAGATATGAGTACGAGCAGTACTTC. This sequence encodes CATSRYEYEQYF.

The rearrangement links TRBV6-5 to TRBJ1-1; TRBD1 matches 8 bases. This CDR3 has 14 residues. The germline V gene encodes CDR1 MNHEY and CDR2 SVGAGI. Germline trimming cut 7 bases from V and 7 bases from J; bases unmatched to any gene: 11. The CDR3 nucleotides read TGTGCCAGCATGATGCTTACAGGGGGAGGTGAAGCTTTCTTT. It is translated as CASMMLTGGGEAFF.

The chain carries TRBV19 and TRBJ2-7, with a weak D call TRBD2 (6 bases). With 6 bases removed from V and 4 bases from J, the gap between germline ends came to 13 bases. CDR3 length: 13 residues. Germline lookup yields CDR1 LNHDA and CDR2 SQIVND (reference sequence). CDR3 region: CASRVAEAYEQYF. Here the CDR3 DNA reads TGTGCCAGTAGGGTAGCGGAGGCATACGAGCAGTACTTC. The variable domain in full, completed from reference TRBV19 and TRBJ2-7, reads DGGITQSPKYLFRKEGQNVTLSCEQNLNHDAMYWYRQDPGQGLRLIYYSQIVNDFQKGDIAEGYSVSREKKESFPLTVTSAQKNPTAFYLCASRVAEAYEQYFGPGTRLTVT.

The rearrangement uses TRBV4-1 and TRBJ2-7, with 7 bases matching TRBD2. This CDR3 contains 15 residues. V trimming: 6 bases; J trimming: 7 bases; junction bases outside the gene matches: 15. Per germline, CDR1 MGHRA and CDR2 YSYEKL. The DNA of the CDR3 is TGCGCCAGCAGTCCGACCAGCGGGAAAACCGGGGAGCAGTACTTC. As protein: CASSPTSGKTGEQYF.

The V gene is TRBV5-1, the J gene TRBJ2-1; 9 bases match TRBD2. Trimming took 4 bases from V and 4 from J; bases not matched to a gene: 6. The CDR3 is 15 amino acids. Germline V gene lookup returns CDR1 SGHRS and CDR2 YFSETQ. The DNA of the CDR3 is TGCGCCAGCAGCGCGGGACTAGCTAAATACAATGAGCAGTTCTTC. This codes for CASSAGLAKYNEQFF.

The CDR3 is CASSLKENIQYF. In DNA form, the CDR3 reads TGTGCCAGCAGTTTAAAGGAGAACATTCAGTACTTC. V and J are TRBV28 and TRBJ2-4; D unresolved. The germline V gene has CDR1 MDHEN and CDR2 SYDVKM. The CDR3 extends over 12 amino acids. V gave up 2 bases and J gave up 7 bases, with 6 bases separating them.